Listed below are T cell receptor beta chains from one sample, sequenced in a study of OX40 agonist ivuxolimab in advanced cancers. Repertoires were generated with immunoSEQ multiplex PCR, while TCRdb's copy carries only in-frame clones and drops some. The table includes roughly 34,000 clones, roughly 80% detected once. Specimen: CD4+ or CD8+ T cells sorted from blood, collected in a trial of the OX40 agonist ivuxolimab. The receptors come from an adult with an advanced solid tumor such as melanoma, head and neck, liver or kidney cancer. Each CDR3 is given without its conserved first and last residue.

v_gene,j_gene,CDR3aa
TRBV9,TRBJ1-1,ASSVRAGVNTEAF
TRBV4-3,TRBJ1-4,ASSQSNGGTGGEKLF
TRBV7-9,TRBJ2-5,ASSSPQGGETQY
TRBV7-6,TRBJ2-5,ASSFGLAGETQY
TRBV19,TRBJ2-4,ASSMYGTSGGGAKNIQY
TRBV6-4,TRBJ2-1,ASSDSGLWDEQF
TRBV7-9,TRBJ2-5,ATRLAGQETQY
TRBV7-8,TRBJ1-5,ASSLAQGNQPQH
TRBV7-3,TRBJ2-3,ASSTGTGALDTQY
TRBV5-4,TRBJ2-1,ASSFRSGVKGEQF
TRBV7-3,TRBJ2-1,ASSLIGGDYNEQF
TRBV7-2,TRBJ2-7,ASSLGGINEQY
TRBV7-9,TRBJ1-2,ASSERQGGYGYT
TRBV7-2,TRBJ2-7,ASRGPGDYEQY
TRBV4-3,TRBJ1-4,ASSPGTAVANEKLF
TRBV29-1,TRBJ2-5,SVLPLAVEGETQY
TRBV19,TRBJ2-1,ASRSGGGEQF
TRBV13,TRBJ2-1,ASSLSALAGHNEQF